The clone carrying this T cell receptor beta chain has only one observation. The sample is drawn from a study of OX40 agonist ivuxolimab in advanced cancers. About the study: The dose-escalation cohort was approximately 80% male, with a mean age of about 60 years, ranging roughly 23 to 79.

TCRdb's table, derived via immunoSEQ multiplex PCR, lists solely in-frame clones and lacks some. Of 25,000 to 35,000 clones in the sample, roughly 82% were seen once. Blood draws occurred at baseline, cycle 4 day 1, and cycle 7 day 1. The sample in question was CD4+ or CD8+ T cells sorted from blood, obtained in a trial of the OX40 agonist ivuxolimab. The sequence came from an adult with an advanced solid tumor such as melanoma, head and neck, liver or kidney cancer.

CDR3 sequence reads: CASSADSHYNEQFF. As DNA, the CDR3 is TGCGCCAGCAGCGCGGACAGCCACTACAATGAGCAGTTCTTC. The chain couples TRBV5-1 to TRBJ2-1; D might be TRBD1 (6 bases). The V gene lost 4 bases and the J gene lost 3 bases, with 11 bases spanning the gap. The CDR3 has 14 residues. Germline V gene sequence: CDR1 SGHRS, CDR2 YFSETQ.